This record looks at one T cell receptor beta chain sequence and its context. Sequenced by immunoSEQ multiplex PCR; TCRdb stores in-frame clones only, minus some. The profile covers 150,000 to 200,000 clones, with just under 90% appearing a single time and approximately 13% taken by the ten largest. The CDR3 runs 15 residues. V was shortened by 5 bases and J by 2 bases, with 13 bases between the two germline ends. In germline, CDR1 is SGHNT, CDR2 YENEEA. These data come from a study of blood T cell repertoires in COVID-19. This TCR derives from an older woman with COVID-19, enrolled during active disease. Sequenced sample: peripheral blood. The rearrangement joins TRBV11-3 to TRBJ2-1; possible D gene TRBD2, 6 bases. The CDR3 nucleotides read TGTGCCAGCAGCCCTCTTGCGGGGCCCTACAATGAGCAGTTCTTC. Protein product: CASSPLAGPYNEQFF.